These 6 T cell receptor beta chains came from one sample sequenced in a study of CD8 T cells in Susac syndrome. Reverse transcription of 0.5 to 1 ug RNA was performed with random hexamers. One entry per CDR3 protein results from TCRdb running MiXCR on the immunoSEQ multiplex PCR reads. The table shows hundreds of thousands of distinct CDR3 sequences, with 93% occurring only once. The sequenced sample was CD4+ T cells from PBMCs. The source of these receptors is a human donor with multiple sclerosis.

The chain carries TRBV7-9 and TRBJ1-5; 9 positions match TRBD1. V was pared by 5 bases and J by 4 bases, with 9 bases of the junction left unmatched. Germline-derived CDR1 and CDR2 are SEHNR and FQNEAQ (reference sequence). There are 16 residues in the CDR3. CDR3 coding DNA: TGTGCCAGCAGCCCGCCGGGGACAGGGTCTAATCAGCCCCAGCATTTT. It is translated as CASSPPGTGSNQPQHF.

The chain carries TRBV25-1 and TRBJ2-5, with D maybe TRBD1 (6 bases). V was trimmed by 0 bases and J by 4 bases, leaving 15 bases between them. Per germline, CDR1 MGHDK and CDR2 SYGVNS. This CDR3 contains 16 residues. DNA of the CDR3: TGTGCCAGCAGTGAATATGTGGGGCTGGGGGCAGAGACCCAGTACTTC. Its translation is CASSEYVGLGAETQYF. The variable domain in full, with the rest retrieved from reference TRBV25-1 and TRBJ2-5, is EADIYQTPRYLVIGTGKKITLECSQTMGHDKMYWYQQDPGMELHLIHYSYGVNSTEKGDLSSESTVSRIRTEHFPLTLESARPSHTSQYLCASSEYVGLGAETQYFGPGTRLLVL.

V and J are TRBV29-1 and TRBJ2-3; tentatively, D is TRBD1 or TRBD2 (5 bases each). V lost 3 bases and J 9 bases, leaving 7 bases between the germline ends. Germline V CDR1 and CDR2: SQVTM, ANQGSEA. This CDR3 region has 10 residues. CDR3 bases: TGCAGCGTTGAGGGGGAGACGCAGTATTTT. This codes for CSVEGETQYF.

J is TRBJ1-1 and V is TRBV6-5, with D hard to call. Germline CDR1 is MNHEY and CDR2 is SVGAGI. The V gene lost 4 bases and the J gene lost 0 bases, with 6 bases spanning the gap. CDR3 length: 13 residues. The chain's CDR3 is CASSWPVNTEAFF. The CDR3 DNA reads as TGTGCCAGCAGTTGGCCGGTGAACACTGAAGCTTTCTTT.

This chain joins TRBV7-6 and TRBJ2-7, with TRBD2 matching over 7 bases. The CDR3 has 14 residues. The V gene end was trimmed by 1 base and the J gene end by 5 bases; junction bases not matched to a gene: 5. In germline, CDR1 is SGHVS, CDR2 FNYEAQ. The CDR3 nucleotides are TGTGCCAGCAGCTTAGGGGGAGGGATCGACGAGCAGTACTTC. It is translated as CASSLGGGIDEQYF.

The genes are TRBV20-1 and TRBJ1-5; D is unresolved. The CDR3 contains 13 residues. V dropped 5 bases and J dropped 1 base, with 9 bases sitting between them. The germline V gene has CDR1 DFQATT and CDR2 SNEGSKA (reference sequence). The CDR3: CSAPGESNQPQHF. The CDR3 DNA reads TGCAGTGCTCCCGGTGAGAGCAATCAGCCCCAGCATTTT.